A single sample is the source of the 10 T cell receptor beta chains below, sequenced in a study of monozygotic twins with cystic fibrosis. Only in-frame clones appear in the TCRdb table, and some are missing; sequencing was by immunoSEQ multiplex PCR. This sample has around 34,000 clones, with just over 65% found just once. The material sequenced was blood. The source of these receptors is a girl aged 5 to 17 with cystic fibrosis.

The gene calls are TRBV6-1 and TRBJ1-1, with a tentative D call TRBD1 (6 bases). Between the trimmed V and J ends, which lost 7 bases and 4 bases, there was a span of 13 bases. The CDR3 totals 13 residues. Per the germline V gene, CDR1 is MNHNS and CDR2 is SASEGT. CDR3 amino acids: CASNLPGATEAFF. In DNA form, the CDR3 reads TGTGCCAGCAACCTACCAGGGGCCACTGAAGCTTTCTTT.

This chain uses TRBV30 with TRBJ1-1; D call uncertain. The CDR3 sequence is 13 residues long. V shed 2 bases and J shed 5 bases, with 12 bases lying between them. Germline-derived CDR1 and CDR2 are GTSNPN and SVGIG (reference sequence). CDR3 sequence (DNA): TGTGCCTGGAGTAGGGCACTTGGAACTGAAGCTTTCTTT. It encodes CAWSRALGTEAFF.

The CDR3 DNA is TGTGCCAGCAGCTTACGTTATAGCAATCAGCCCCAGCATTTT. As protein: CASSLRYSNQPQHF. V usage is TRBV7-2 and J usage is TRBJ1-5; D call uncertain. Germline loops: CDR1 SGHTA, CDR2 FQGNSA. Between the trimmed V and J ends, which lost 2 bases and 0 bases, there was a span of 5 bases. The CDR3 is 14 residues long.

The chain is built from TRBV28 and TRBJ2-7; D is unclear. CDR3 size: 12 residues. V lost 2 bases and J lost 4, with 6 bases in between. Looked up from germline, CDR1 is MDHEN and CDR2 is SYDVKM. The CDR3 region is CASSLIGYEQYF. The CDR3 region has the DNA TGTGCCAGCAGTTTAATCGGGTACGAGCAGTACTTC.

V and J are TRBV28 and TRBJ2-7, with no clear D. The ends were cut back, 3 bases at V and 0 bases at J, with 12 bases in the middle. The germline gives CDR1 MDHEN, CDR2 SYDVKM. This CDR3 has 15 residues. The CDR3 DNA reads as TGTGCCAGCAGTTTCGCCGGCAGTAGCTCCTACGAGCAGTACTTC. Its protein product is CASSFAGSSSYEQYF.

V is TRBV6-1 and J is TRBJ2-1; 8 bases match TRBD1. This CDR3 has 20 amino acids. Looked up from germline, CDR1 is MNHNS and CDR2 is SASEGT. Losses at the gene ends were 3 bases for V and 3 bases for J; bases not matched to a gene: 19. CDR3 in DNA: TGTGCCAGCAGTGACGGGACAGGCTTTTTCTCTACACCGGACTACAATGAGCAGTTCTTC. Residues: CASSDGTGFFSTPDYNEQFF.

The chain links TRBV11-2 to TRBJ1-5; D gene uncertain. CDR3 length: 14 residues. Trimming pared 1 base from V and 3 bases from J, leaving 7 bases between. Germline V gene lookup returns CDR1 SGHAT and CDR2 FQNNGV. CDR3 region: CASSLGRNNQPQHF. The CDR3 DNA reads as TGTGCCAGCAGCTTAGGACGAAACAATCAGCCCCAGCATTTT.

The sample holds a few counts of this clone. V is TRBV6-5 and J is TRBJ1-5; D gene ambiguous. Per the germline V gene, CDR1 is MNHEY and CDR2 is SVGAGI. Trimming removed 5 bases at V and 3 bases at J, with 11 bases between. This CDR3 is built from 14 residues. As DNA, the CDR3 is TGTGCCAGCAGTCGCTCGGCGGACAATCAGCCCCAGCATTTT. Translating it yields CASSRSADNQPQHF.

This chain joins TRBV19 and TRBJ1-1; D might be TRBD1 (5 bases). The CDR3 spans 15 residues. V dropped 5 bases and J dropped 2 bases, with 15 bases sitting between them. Germline lookup yields CDR1 LNHDA and CDR2 SQIVND (reference sequence). CDR3 nucleotide sequence: TGTGCCAGTAGTGTAAGACAGTATCGTAACACTGAAGCTTTCTTT. Protein product: CASSVRQYRNTEAFF.

V and J are TRBV5-1 and TRBJ1-1, with 7 bases fitting TRBD1. CDR3 length equals 14 residues. The V segment lost 5 bases and the J segment 4 bases; nucleotides outside the gene matches: 8. CDR1 SGHRS and CDR2 YFSETQ come from the germline V gene. The CDR3 loop is CASSLRGFGTEAFF. DNA of the CDR3: TGCGCCAGCAGTCTCAGGGGGTTCGGCACTGAAGCTTTCTTT.